The 21 T cell receptor beta chains reported below all come from one sample, sequenced in a study of regulatory T cells in long-lasting Graves disease. Building of the TCR beta libraries involved iRepertoire HTBI primers and Arm-PCR of CDR3 regions. Each CDR3 protein gets one entry after TCRdb re-called the multiplex PCR reads with MiXCR. The table has hundreds of thousands of distinct CDR3 sequences, roughly 17% seen once. Specified time point: newly diagnosed GD, antithyroid drugs for less than 3 months. TCR sequences were obtained from RNA taken from PBMCs. These data were also filed under a second study, of T cells in Graves' hyperthyroidism and ophthalmopathy.

The sample in question was peripheral blood mononuclear cells (PBMCs), obtained at new diagnosis, from a patient treated with antithyroid drugs. Receptor source: a woman aged 25 to 45 with Graves disease.

In this sample, this clonotype turned up a few times. J is TRBJ2-7 and V is TRBV20-1; 9 bases line up with TRBD2. Trimming took 0 bases from V and 2 from J; bases not matched to a gene: 5. This CDR3 contains 15 residues. Germline V CDR1 and CDR2: DFQATT, SNEGSKA (reference sequence). DNA for the CDR3: TGCAGTGCTAGAGACGACTCTAGCGGGGCCTACGAGCAGTACTTC. It is translated as CSARDDSSGAYEQYF.

This clonotype was seen repeatedly, ten times or more. V is TRBV28 and J is TRBJ2-3; 9 nucleotides line up with TRBD2. J was trimmed by 2 bases and V by 7 bases; bases with no gene match: 10. There are 16 residues in the CDR3. CDR1 and CDR2 from the germline V gene are MDHEN and SYDVKM. The CDR3, as DNA: TGTGCCAGCAACCACCTAGCGGGGAGCTCCACAGATACGCAGTATTTT. This encodes CASNHLAGSSTDTQYF.

For this clonotype: The CDR3 ends on some other residue instead of the conserved phenylalanine or tryptophan, so this is likely a read error. The DNA is left out, because the CDR3 cannot be placed on it with certainty; the CDR3 is given as TCRdb lists it. V is TRBV6-4 and J is TRBJ2-7; the table's TRBD1 call for D was not verified on the DNA. 10 amino acids form the CDR3, both terminal residues included. Germline V gene lookup returns CDR1 MRHNA and CDR2 SNTAGT. The CDR3 loop reads CASSGGGDDL.

This clonotype showed up many times. The chain combines TRBV6-5 with TRBJ2-7, with TRBD1 matching 9 bases. The J segment lost 4 bases and the V segment lost 2 bases, leaving 6 bases of the junction unmatched. CDR1 is MNHEY and CDR2 is SVGAGI in the germline V gene. This CDR3 region has 15 residues. The CDR3 here is CASSYRGQGGYEQYF. The DNA of the CDR3 is TGTGCCAGCAGTTACCGGGGACAGGGAGGATACGAGCAGTACTTC.

The sample holds many counts of this clonotype. This rearrangement joins TRBV16 to TRBJ2-5, with D tentatively TRBD1 or TRBD2 (5 bases each). Germline CDR1 reads KGHSY; CDR2 reads FQNENV. The CDR3 contains 13 residues. V lost 7 bases and J lost 2, with 11 bases in between. CDR3 protein: CASTRDVQETQYF. CDR3 nucleotide sequence: TGTGCCAGCACCCGGGACGTTCAAGAGACCCAGTACTTC.

The gene calls are TRBV6-2 or TRBV6-3 and TRBJ1-6, with D perhaps matching TRBD1 (5 bases). The CDR3 contains 15 residues. The germline gives CDR1 MNHEY, CDR2 SVGEGT. V lost 2 bases to trimming and J lost 10 bases, with 15 bases between them. CDR3 bases: TGTGCCAGCAGTTACCGGACTCCAGGGACCTCACCCCTCCACTTT. Its translation is CASSYRTPGTSPLHF.

J is TRBJ1-1 and V is TRBV6-9; the D is unclear. This CDR3 spans 15 amino acids. V was clipped by 4 bases and J by 8 bases, with 20 bases between them. Germline V gene data show CDR1 as MNHGY and CDR2 as SVAAGI. This CDR3 is CASSFPPLLGSEAFF. The CDR3 DNA reads TGTGCCAGCAGTTTTCCCCCTTTACTAGGTTCGGAAGCTTTCTTT.

Of note for this clonotype: With only one base between it and a far larger clone, this is likely a read error. The chain has TRBV11-1 and TRBJ2-7, with a tentative D call TRBD1 (5 bases). The CDR3 is made up of 12 amino acids. In germline, CDR1 is SGHAT, CDR2 FQDESV (reference sequence). The CDR3: CASSWGSYEQHF. CDR3 sequence (DNA): TGTGCCAGCAGTTGGGGCAGCTACGAGCAGCACTTC.

This clonotype was detected ten times or more. The rearrangement links TRBV18 to TRBJ2-7; 7 positions match TRBD1. The CDR3 is made up of 15 amino acids. V lost 0 bases to trimming and J lost 5 bases; unmatched junction nucleotides: 7. CDR1 KGHSH and CDR2 LQKENI come from the germline V gene. This CDR3 is CASSPPSGTEHEQYF. The CDR3 DNA is TGTGCCAGCTCACCACCGTCCGGGACAGAGCACGAGCAGTACTTC.

This clonotype was seen only a few times. V is TRBV7-6 and J is TRBJ2-5; a weak D match, TRBD1 (5 bases). V lost 2 bases to trimming and J lost 4 bases, with 14 bases between them. This CDR3 region has 15 residues. Germline V gene data show CDR1 as SGHVS and CDR2 as FNYEAQ. In DNA form, the CDR3 reads TGTGCCAGCAGCTTAATATCTGCAGGGCGAGAGACCCAGTACTTC. It specifies CASSLISAGRETQYF.

The CDR3 DNA sequence: TGCAGCGCCCAACAGGGGTCCACCGGGGAGCTGTTTTTT. It yields the protein CSAQQGSTGELFF. The rearrangement joins TRBV29-1 to TRBJ2-2, with TRBD1 identical over 7 bases. This CDR3 has 13 amino acids. Trimming removed 7 bases from V and 4 bases from J; junction bases left unmatched: 6. The germline V gene has CDR1 SQVTM and CDR2 ANQGSEA.

The chain combines TRBV19 with TRBJ2-1; 7 positions agree with TRBD1. This CDR3 is 15 amino acids long. CDR1 and CDR2 from the germline V gene are LNHDA and SQIVND (reference sequence). V lost 3 bases, J lost 9 bases, and 11 bases stayed unmatched. The CDR3 protein is CASSMRGPIRGEQFF. Here the CDR3 DNA reads TGTGCCAGTAGTATGAGGGGGCCTATCAGGGGTGAGCAGTTCTTC.

The sample holds many counts of this clonotype. The chain is built from TRBV28 and TRBJ1-1; weak D call: TRBD1 (6 bases). Germline V lookup: CDR1 MDHEN, CDR2 SYDVKM. The CDR3 is 12 amino acids. V lost 8 bases and J 4 bases, leaving 11 bases between the germline ends. The CDR3 sequence: CASGGHATEAFF. DNA of the CDR3: TGTGCCAGCGGGGGGCACGCCACTGAAGCTTTCTTT.

The gene calls are TRBV28 and TRBJ1-2; 9 nucleotides align to TRBD1. The CDR3 totals 15 residues. CDR1 MDHEN and CDR2 SYDVKM come from the germline V gene. J was trimmed by 6 bases and V by 4 bases; bases with no gene match: 9. The CDR3 nucleotides read TGTGCCAGCAGTTCCCGGGACAGGGAAGATAATGGCTACACCTTC. Amino acid sequence: CASSSRDREDNGYTF.

This chain links TRBV10-3 with TRBJ2-7; 7 nucleotides agree with TRBD1. The germline V gene encodes CDR1 ENHRY and CDR2 SYGVKD. This CDR3 region has 14 residues. The trim removed 7 bases at V and 4 bases at J, leaving 10 bases unmatched. The CDR3 spells CAIKLDRASYEQYF. In DNA form, the CDR3 reads TGTGCCATCAAACTAGACAGGGCTTCGTACGAGCAGTACTTC.

In its sample, this clonotype was seen a few times. This chain joins TRBV9 and TRBJ2-7; 10 nucleotides line up with TRBD2. V shed 3 bases, J shed 5 bases, and the junction held 5 bases outside the gene matches. The CDR3 sequence is 14 residues long. Germline CDR1 SGDLS, CDR2 YYNGEE. In DNA, the CDR3 is TGTGCCAGCAGCGAGAAGCGGGAGGGCAACGAGCAGTACTTC. Translating it yields CASSEKREGNEQYF.

This clonotype was counted at least ten times. A read error may produce the germline difference seen at one junction end. The genes are TRBV18 and TRBJ2-1, with D hard to call. The CDR3 is 14 residues long. Germline-derived CDR1 and CDR2 are KGHSH and LQKENI. The chain's CDR3 is CASSPGVSSDPWNF. For the CDR3, the DNA is TGTGCCAGCTCACCAGGGGTTAGTTCGGACCCGTGGAACTTC.

This clonotype was counted at least ten times. The chain uses TRBV12-3 or TRBV12-4 and TRBJ1-6, with 9 bases identical to TRBD1. This CDR3 spans 15 amino acids. V shed 5 bases and J 7 bases; nucleotides not matched to a gene: 6. The chain's CDR3 is CASSHRQGGNSPLHF. CDR3 bases: TGTGCCAGCAGTCACCGACAGGGGGGGAATTCACCCCTCCACTTT.

A remark on this clonotype: One end of the junction varies from germline; a read error may be responsible. V and J are TRBV2 and TRBJ2-1, with TRBD2 identical over 8 bases. CDR1 is SNHLY, CDR2 FYNNEI, per germline. There are 14 residues in the CDR3. The CDR3 here is CASSVGRAYNEQLF. Written as DNA, the CDR3 is TGTGCCAGCAGTGTCGGGAGGGCCTACAATGAGCAGCTCTTC. Combining the CDR3 with reference TRBV2 and TRBJ2-1 gives the whole variable domain EPEVTQTPSHQVTQMGQEVILRCVPISNHLYFYWYRQILGQKVEFLVSFYNNEISEKSEIFDDQFSVERPDGSNFTLKIRSTKLEDSAMYFCASSVGRAYNEQLFGPGTRLTVL.

This clonotype was seen ten or more times. This chain connects TRBV27 to TRBJ2-3; 8 bases align to TRBD1. CDR3 length: 15 residues. Unmatched junction bases numbered 8, after V lost 5 bases and J lost 4 bases. CDR1 is MNHEY, CDR2 SMNVEV, per germline (reference sequence). The CDR3 DNA sequence: TGTGCCAGCAGTCCGGGACAGGCGGGCGCAGATACGCAGTATTTT. Its protein product is CASSPGQAGADTQYF.

This clonotype was picked up one time. The chain recombines TRBV6-1 with TRBJ2-7; a possible D gene is TRBD2 (6 bases). The V and J ends lost 5 bases and 2 bases respectively, with 16 bases between them. The CDR3 runs 15 residues. Germline CDR1 and CDR2: MNHNS and SASEGT. Here the CDR3 DNA reads TGTGCCAGCAGTCCCCGGGACTCCTCACCCTACGAGCAGTACTTC. This codes for CASSPRDSSPYEQYF.